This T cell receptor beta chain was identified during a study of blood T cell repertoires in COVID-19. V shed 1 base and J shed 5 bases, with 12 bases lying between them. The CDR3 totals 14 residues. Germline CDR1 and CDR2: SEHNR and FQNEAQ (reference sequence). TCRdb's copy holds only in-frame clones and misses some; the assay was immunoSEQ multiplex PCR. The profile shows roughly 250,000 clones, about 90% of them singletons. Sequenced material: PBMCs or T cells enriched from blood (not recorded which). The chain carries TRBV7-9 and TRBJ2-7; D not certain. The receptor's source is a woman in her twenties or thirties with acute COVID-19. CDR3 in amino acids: CASSLGPLGDEQYF. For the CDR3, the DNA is TGTGCCAGCAGCTTAGGGCCACTCGGAGACGAGCAGTACTTC.